The source of this TCR beta chain is a study of cytomegalovirus exposure and HLA in healthy donors. V lost 11 bases, J lost 10 bases, and 9 bases lay in between. Germline CDR1 and CDR2: LGHNT and FRNRAP. CDR3 length: 10 residues. The table came from immunoSEQ multiplex PCR; TCRdb's copy has only in-frame clones and leaves some out. This sample has around 250,000 clones, with nearly 90% found just once. The TCR sequence derives from a young woman in good health and CMV-seronegative. The rearrangement joins TRBV12-5 to TRBJ1-6; D is unresolved. The sequenced sample consisted of PBMCs. The CDR3 loop reads CAGPGSPLHF. DNA for the CDR3: TGTGCTGGTCCCGGGTCACCCCTCCACTTT.